A single sample is the source of the 6 T cell receptor beta chains below, sequenced in a study of blood T cell repertoires in COVID-19. Produced via immunoSEQ multiplex PCR; TCRdb's table is partial and in-frame only. This table holds 110,000 or so clones, over 80% found once. The sequenced material came from peripheral blood. The source of these receptors is a woman aged 45 to 65 with acute or convalescent COVID-19.

V and J are TRBV6-5 and TRBJ1-4; D unclear. This CDR3 has 14 residues. The ends were cut back, 4 bases at V and 2 bases at J, with 8 bases in the middle. From germline, CDR1 is MNHEY and CDR2 SVGAGI. The DNA of the CDR3 is TGTGCCAGCAGTTTAAGAGGGACTAATGAAAAACTGTTTTTT. Encoded protein: CASSLRGTNEKLFF.

The chain joins TRBV19 to TRBJ1-6, with 7 bases aligning to TRBD1. The CDR3 spans 16 residues. V trimming: 6 bases; J trimming: 4 bases; junction bases outside the gene matches: 9. Germline V gives CDR1 LNHDA, CDR2 SQIVND (reference sequence). CDR3 in DNA: TGTGCCAGTAGCCGGGACAGCGTGATTTATAATTCACCCCTCCACTTT. Translated: CASSRDSVIYNSPLHF.

This clone was counted a few times. The chain has TRBV12-3 or TRBV12-4 and TRBJ2-3; D ambiguous. The CDR3 length is 13 residues. V dropped 7 bases and J dropped 2 bases, with 10 bases sitting between them. CDR3 DNA: TGTGCCAGCACCCGAGACTCCACAGATACGCAGTATTTT. Its translation: CASTRDSTDTQYF.

V and J are TRBV5-5 and TRBJ1-3; unclear D gene. The CDR3 spans 15 residues. V was clipped by 4 bases and J by 5 bases, with 16 bases between them. The germline V gene encodes CDR1 SGHKS and CDR2 YYEKEE (reference sequence). CDR3 DNA: TGTGCCAGCAGCCCGGAGGTAGGGTCGAGAAACACCATATATTTT. It yields the protein CASSPEVGSRNTIYF.

V is TRBV3-1 (or the pseudogene TRBV3-2) and J is TRBJ1-2; possibly TRBD1 for D (6 bases). Trimming removed 4 bases from V and 2 bases from J, with 14 bases in between. The germline V gene encodes CDR1 LGHDT and CDR2 YNNKEL (reference sequence). CDR3 length equals 15 residues. The CDR3 DNA sequence: TGTGCCAGCAGCCCTTATCTAGGACAGAACTATGGCTACACCTTC. Translation: CASSPYLGQNYGYTF.

J is TRBJ2-7 and V is TRBV30; weak D call: TRBD2 (6 bases). The CDR3 loop spans 14 amino acids. Germline-derived CDR1 and CDR2 are GTSNPN and SVGIG (reference sequence). The V end lost 0 bases, the J end lost 6 bases, and 15 bases lay between the germline ends. The CDR3 coding sequence is TGTGCCTGGAGTGTTGGGACTCAAAGCGGCGAGCAGTACTTC. It codes for CAWSVGTQSGEQYF. Combining the CDR3 with reference TRBV30 and TRBJ2-7 gives the whole variable domain SQTIHQWPATLVQPVGSPLSLECTVEGTSNPNLYWYRQAAGRGLQLLFYSVGIGQISSEVPQNLSASRPQDRQFILSSKKLLLSDSGFYLCAWSVGTQSGEQYFGPGTRLTVT.